Listed below are T cell receptor beta chains from one sample, sequenced in a study of blood T cells in healthy people across ages. TCRdb fed the 5' RACE reads into MiXCR, producing one record per CDR3 protein. The repertoire holds around 870,000 distinct CDR3 sequences, with more than 25% as singletons. The material sequenced was blood. These receptors were obtained from a woman aged 80 or over in good health. Each CDR3 is given with its conserved first and last residue. A D gene is named only where the DNA matches it firmly. Size values are once, few and many counts, or a class for expanded clones, and some rows have none.

J gene	D gene	V gene	clone size	CDR3 DNA	CDR3 protein
TRBJ2-3	TRBD2	TRBV9	few	TGTGCCAGCAGCGTTGCGGGAGGGACCACAGATACGCAGTATTTT	CASSVAGGTTDTQYF
TRBJ2-2	-	TRBV10-3	-	TGTGCCATCAGCACCCCCGACAGTACCACCGGGGAGCTGTTTTTT	CAISTPDSTTGELFF
TRBJ2-3	-	TRBV12-3/TRBV12-4	once	TGTGCCAGCCTTAAGGACTACTTCACAGATACGCAGTATTTT	CASLKDYFTDTQYF
TRBJ2-7	-	TRBV7-8	many	TGTGCCAGCAGCTTACAGACCATGGGGGAGCAGTACTTC	CASSLQTMGEQYF
TRBJ2-3	TRBD2	TRBV6-5	many	TGTGCCAGCAGTTACTTATCCGCCGGGACGAGCGGGGGGCACACAGATACGCAGTATTTT	CASSYLSAGTSGGHTDTQYF
TRBJ2-7	-	TRBV5-1	once	TGCGCCAGCAGCTGGGGGCCTAGTGGGAGTTTCAACTACGAGCAGTACTTC	CASSWGPSGSFNYEQYF
TRBJ2-1	-	TRBV20-1	many	TGCAGTGCGAAAGACGGGGGCAATGAGCAGTTCTTC	CSAKDGGNEQFF
TRBJ1-1	TRBD1	TRBV11-2	few	TGTGCCAGCAGCGGGGAGGACAGGGGGATCACTGAAGCTTTCTTT	CASSGEDRGITEAFF
TRBJ2-2	TRBD2	TRBV5-1	few	TGCGCCAGCAGCCCCACCCCTAGCGGGGGGAACACCGGGGAGCTGTTTTTT	CASSPTPSGGNTGELFF
TRBJ2-3	TRBD2	TRBV7-9	-	TGTGCCAGCAGACCCGGGACTAGCGGAGCCCCAGATACGCAGTATTTT	CASRPGTSGAPDTQYF
TRBJ1-6	TRBD1	TRBV2	few	TGTGCCAGCAGTGAAGCAGGGACAGCAACATCACCCCTCCACTTT	CASSEAGTATSPLHF